The 8 T cell receptor beta chains presented below share a single source sample, sequenced in a study of technical replicates of blood from several donors. TCRdb's table, derived via immunoSEQ multiplex PCR, lists solely in-frame clones and lacks some. The sample gives 75,000 to 100,000 clones, just under 95% of which show up once; over 0.2% is in the top ten. The material sequenced was T cells isolated from PBMCs. All receptors come from a human donor in good health.

This chain links TRBV5-1 with TRBJ1-3, with D perhaps matching TRBD1 (5 bases). Germline CDR1 and CDR2: SGHRS and YFSETQ. The CDR3 runs to 15 residues. Deletions cut 6 bases from V and 0 bases from J, with 13 bases between. The CDR3 spells CASTPSDSSGNTIYF. The CDR3 nucleotides are TGCGCCAGCACTCCTTCCGACAGCTCTGGAAACACCATATATTTT.

The genes are TRBV5-4 and TRBJ1-2; 7 bases line up with TRBD1. Germline V gene sequence: CDR1 SGHNT, CDR2 YYREEE (reference sequence). The CDR3 runs to 12 residues. J lost 8 bases, V lost 4 bases, and 5 bases had no gene match. In DNA, the CDR3 is TGTGCCAGCAGCATAGGGACAGACGGCTACACCTTC. Translating it yields CASSIGTDGYTF.

The CDR3 nucleotides are TGTGCCAGCAGCTTATCCGGACAGGGGGCCGTCGAGCAGTACTTC. It translates to CASSLSGQGAVEQYF. The chain joins TRBV7-9 to TRBJ2-7, with 11 bases that match TRBD1. CDR1 and CDR2 (germline): SEHNR, FQNEAQ (reference sequence). V lost 2 bases, J lost 6 bases, and 6 bases stayed unmatched. The CDR3 is 15 residues long.

This clone was counted a single time. The rearrangement links TRBV7-8 to TRBJ2-5; D remains ambiguous. Germline V gene lookup returns CDR1 SGHVS and CDR2 FQNEAQ. Trimming shortened V by 2 bases and J by 5 bases, and 9 bases separated the two germline ends. The CDR3 totals 13 residues. The CDR3 coding sequence is TGTGCCAGCAGCTTAATGTATGTGGAGACCCAGTACTTC. This encodes CASSLMYVETQYF.

The chain has TRBV7-9 and TRBJ1-2, with a possible D match to TRBD1 (5 bases). CDR1 and CDR2 from the germline V gene are SEHNR and FQNEAQ (reference sequence). The V gene lost 4 bases and the J gene lost 0 bases, with 18 bases spanning the gap. CDR3 length: 17 residues. CDR3 bases: TGTGCCAGCAGCTCGTCGACAGTCCTGCACCCTAACTATGGCTACACCTTC. Its protein product is CASSSSTVLHPNYGYTF.

The chain uses TRBV7-3 and TRBJ2-2; 8 nucleotides match TRBD1. Germline V gene data show CDR1 as SGHTA and CDR2 as FQGTGA. This CDR3 has 16 amino acids. J was trimmed by 5 bases and V by 5 bases; bases with no gene match: 10. Written as DNA, the CDR3 is TGTGCCAGCAGCGAGCAGGGGGCGCGTGGAACCGGGGAGCTGTTTTTT. Amino acids: CASSEQGARGTGELFF.

This clone was counted a few times. The chain employs TRBV18 and TRBJ1-1, with D hard to call. The CDR3 consists of 12 residues. V was pared by 3 bases and J by 4 bases, with 6 bases between. Germline-derived CDR1 and CDR2 are KGHSH and LQKENI. The CDR3: CASSPSGTEAFF. The CDR3 coding sequence is TGTGCCAGCTCACCCTCCGGCACTGAAGCTTTCTTT.

In this sample, this clone turned up once. The chain joins TRBV6-1 to TRBJ2-7; weak D call: TRBD1 (5 bases). Germline CDR1 reads MNHNS; CDR2 reads SASEGT. This CDR3 region has 14 residues. The V and J ends lost 4 bases and 3 bases respectively, with 13 bases between them. The CDR3 DNA sequence: TGTGCCAGCAGTGGAGAGGACACCGTCTACGAGCAGTACTTC. Protein: CASSGEDTVYEQYF.